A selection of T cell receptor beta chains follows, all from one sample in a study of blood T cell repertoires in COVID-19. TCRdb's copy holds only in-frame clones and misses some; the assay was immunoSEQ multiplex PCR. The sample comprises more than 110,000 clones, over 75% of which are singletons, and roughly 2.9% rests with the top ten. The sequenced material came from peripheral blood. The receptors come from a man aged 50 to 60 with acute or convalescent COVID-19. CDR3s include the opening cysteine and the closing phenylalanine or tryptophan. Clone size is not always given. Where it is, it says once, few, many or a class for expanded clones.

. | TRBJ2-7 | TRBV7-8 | CASSTPGTGFYEQYF
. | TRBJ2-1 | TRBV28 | CASSFWGGREDNEQFF
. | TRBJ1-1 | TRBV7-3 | CASSLWVGATEAFF
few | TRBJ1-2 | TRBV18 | CASSQTGQGNYGYTF
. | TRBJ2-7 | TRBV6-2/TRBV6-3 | CASSYPAYEQYF
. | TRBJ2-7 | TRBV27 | CASSLSGGLSYEQYF
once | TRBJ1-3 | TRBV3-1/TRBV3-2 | CASSQMTGNTIYF
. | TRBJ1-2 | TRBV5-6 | CASSLAETGVNTF
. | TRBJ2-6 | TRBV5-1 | CASSLASSGANVLTF
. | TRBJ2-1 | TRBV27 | CASSSQIGTSGISEQFF
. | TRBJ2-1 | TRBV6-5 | CASSYSATLEQFF
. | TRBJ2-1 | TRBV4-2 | CASSISSGRYDEQFF
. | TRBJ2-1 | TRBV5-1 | CASSEGVGLAEQFF
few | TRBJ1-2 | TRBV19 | CASRRQGMVLGDGYTF
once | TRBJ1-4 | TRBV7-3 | CASSLRAGTAPDRLFF